This entry describes one T cell receptor (beta chain). The record originates from a study of shared clonotypes between healthy human individuals. Clones were sequenced by immunoSEQ multiplex PCR, and TCRdb holds only the in-frame ones, with some missing. The table has fewer than 200,000 clones, approximately 92% seen once. Germline V gene sequence: CDR1 MDHEN, CDR2 SYDVKM. The V and J ends lost 3 bases and 14 bases respectively, with 19 bases between them. The CDR3 sequence is 13 residues long. Sequencing used naive CD4+ T cells sorted from blood. Subset: CD45RA+ positively selected. This sequence joins TRBV28 and TRBJ2-5; D unclear. The source of this sequence is a woman aged 30 to 39 in good health. In nucleotides, the CDR3 is TGTGCCAGCAGTTTTGGGGTCCAGGCGCGTAGTTACTTC. It is translated as CASSFGVQARSYF.